The next 23 T cell receptor beta chains were all read from a single sample in a study of control samples from healthy donors and cancer patients (TCRdb year 2020). The library was built by means of the immunoSEQ multiplex PCR assay. This immuneACCESS table, as held by TCRdb, lists in-frame sequences with V and J called but not all clones. Of the missing ones, under half trace to an unresolved V gene in checked studies; the others have no known cause. For this sample there are about 60,000 clones; roughly 85% appear just once. The top ten hold approximately 5% of the sample. The sample consisted of blood. These receptors came from a man aged 40-49 years in good health.

The CDR3 region is CASNPGLWNTEAFF. CDR3 coding DNA: TGTGCCAGTAACCCGGGACTCTGGAACACTGAAGCTTTCTTT. The chain employs TRBV19 and TRBJ1-1; tentatively, D is TRBD1 (5 bases). Germline assignment: CDR1 LNHDA and CDR2 SQIVND (reference sequence). The CDR3 covers 14 residues. Trimming removed 7 bases at V and 1 base at J, with 13 bases between. Filled out from reference TRBV19 and TRBJ1-1, the complete variable domain reads DGGITQSPKYLFRKEGQNVTLSCEQNLNHDAMYWYRQDPGQGLRLIYYSQIVNDFQKGDIAEGYSVSREKKESFPLTVTSAQKNPTAFYLCASNPGLWNTEAFFGQGTRLTVV.

The gene calls are TRBV11-2 and TRBJ2-4, with a possible D match to TRBD2 (6 bases). This CDR3 has 15 residues. CDR1 and CDR2 from the germline V gene are SGHAT and FQNNGV. Trimming took off 5 bases at V and 0 bases at J, with 11 bases between the two ends. The CDR3 coding sequence is TGTGCCAGCAGCAGAGAGGGACTAGCCAAAAACATTCAGTACTTC. It specifies CASSREGLAKNIQYF.

The rearrangement uses TRBV7-2 and TRBJ1-2; 7 bases line up with TRBD1. With V trimmed by 1 base and J by 5 bases, 4 bases remained unmatched. Germline lookup yields CDR1 SGHTA and CDR2 FQGNSA. The length of the CDR3 is 14 residues. The CDR3 coding sequence is TGTGCCAGCAGCTTAGGAGGGGGCGAATATGGCTACACCTTC. Its translation: CASSLGGGEYGYTF. The full variable domain, with the rest looked up from reference TRBV7-2 and TRBJ1-2, is GAGVSQSPSNKVTEKGKDVELRCDPISGHTALYWYRQSLGQGLEFLIYFQGNSAPDKSGLPSDRFSAERTGGSVSTLTIQRTQQEDSAVYLCASSLGGGEYGYTFGSGTRLTVV.

V gene TRBV29-1 combines with J gene TRBJ2-5, with D tentatively TRBD1 or TRBD2 (5 bases each). Germline values: CDR1 SQVTM, CDR2 ANQGSEA. CDR3 length: 16 residues. The ends were cut back, 3 bases at V and 5 bases at J, with 22 bases in the middle. The CDR3 bases are TGCAGCGTTGACTCTGCTCCGGGACGTGCACTTGAGACCCAGTACTTC. Translation gives CSVDSAPGRALETQYF.

V usage is TRBV2 and J usage is TRBJ1-1; D remains unclear. Germline V lookup: CDR1 SNHLY, CDR2 FYNNEI. The germline V and J ends were trimmed by 7 bases and 0 bases, with 12 bases remaining between them. The CDR3 consists of 14 residues. As DNA, the CDR3 is TGTGCCAGCACGACCGGGATGATGAACACTGAAGCTTTCTTT. Translating it yields CASTTGMMNTEAFF.

The chain couples TRBV29-1 to TRBJ1-2; 8 bases fit TRBD1. J gave up 4 bases and V 0 bases, and 7 bases lay outside the gene matches. CDR3 length equals 15 residues. Germline CDR1 SQVTM, CDR2 ANQGSEA. CDR3 loop: CSVEDRAGGGYGYTF. The CDR3, as DNA: TGCAGCGTTGAAGATCGGGCAGGGGGCGGCTATGGCTACACCTTC. The complete variable domain, with remaining parts taken from reference TRBV29-1 and TRBJ1-2, reads SAVISQKPSRDICQRGTSLTIQCQVDSQVTMMFWYRQQPGQSLTLIATANQGSEATYESGFVIDKFPISRPNLTFSTLTVSNMSPEDSSIYLCSVEDRAGGGYGYTFGSGTRLTVV.

The chain carries TRBV5-1 and TRBJ1-3, with 7 positions matching TRBD1. This CDR3 is 17 amino acids long. Unmatched junction bases numbered 12, after V lost 5 bases and J lost 1 base. The V gene's germline CDR1 is SGHRS and CDR2 YFSETQ. The CDR3 nucleotides are TGCGCCAGCAGACAATCCGGGGGACAGCCGTCTGGAAACACCATATATTTT. Translating it yields CASRQSGGQPSGNTIYF.

The V call is TRBV6-2 or TRBV6-3, the J call TRBJ2-4; 16 bases map to TRBD2. Unmatched junction bases numbered 10, after V lost 4 bases and J lost 10 bases. CDR1 is MNHEY and CDR2 is SVGEGT in the germline V gene. The CDR3 runs 17 residues. The DNA for the CDR3 is TGTGCCAGCAGTTCGCCGGGACTAGCGGGAGGGTTGGTGATTCAGTACTTC. Translated, it gives CASSSPGLAGGLVIQYF.

This clone appeared once. The V call is TRBV5-1, the J call TRBJ2-3; D is unclear. Germline CDR1 SGHRS, CDR2 YFSETQ. The CDR3 consists of 16 residues. The germline V and J ends were trimmed by 4 bases and 1 base, with 16 bases remaining between them. The CDR3 loop is CASSTKATVGTDTQYF. The DNA for the CDR3 is TGCGCCAGCAGCACGAAGGCGACTGTGGGCACAGATACGCAGTATTTT.

The chain is built from TRBV4-3 and TRBJ2-7; 12 bases are shared with TRBD2. This CDR3 has 16 residues. Trimming at V came to 5 bases and at J to 6 bases, leaving 11 bases not matched to a gene. Germline-derived CDR1 and CDR2 are LGHNA and YSLEER. CDR3: CASSLIATSGRREQYF. In DNA form, the CDR3 reads TGCGCCAGCAGCTTGATCGCGACTAGCGGGAGACGCGAGCAGTACTTC.

The gene calls are TRBV30 and TRBJ1-2, with no clear D. The germline V gene encodes CDR1 GTSNPN and CDR2 SVGIG (reference sequence). This CDR3 has 11 amino acids. V lost 4 bases and J lost 8, with 11 bases in between. CDR3 in DNA: TGTGCCTGGAACTACCTTGGGGGCTACACCTTC. Its protein is CAWNYLGGYTF.

The chain is built from TRBV7-2 and TRBJ1-1; tentatively, D is TRBD1 (6 bases). The germline CDR1 and CDR2 sequences are SGHTA and FQGNSA. The CDR3 sequence is 15 residues long. The V end was cut by 4 bases, the J end by 1 base, with 13 bases between. In nucleotides, the CDR3 is TGTGCCAGCAGCTCCTCCGGGACATCGAACACTGAAGCTTTCTTT. It is translated as CASSSSGTSNTEAFF.

The chain employs TRBV2 and TRBJ1-2; no definite D call. Trimming removed 9 bases at V and 5 bases at J, with 16 bases between. Germline V gene data show CDR1 as SNHLY and CDR2 as FYNNEI. The CDR3 runs 13 residues. CDR3 in amino acids: CASWGGLLYGYTF. The CDR3 DNA follows: TGTGCCAGTTGGGGAGGGCTTCTTTATGGCTACACCTTC.

V usage is TRBV11-1 and J usage is TRBJ2-7; D is undetermined. This CDR3 is 14 amino acids long. V lost 0 bases to trimming and J lost 8 bases, with 14 bases between them. Germline V gene sequence: CDR1 SGHAT, CDR2 FQDESV (reference sequence). Here the CDR3 reads CASSLAKQHTKQYF. CDR3 coding DNA: TGTGCCAGCAGCTTAGCGAAACAGCATACGAAGCAGTACTTC.

V usage is TRBV19 and J usage is TRBJ1-6; D ambiguous. Trimming took off 6 bases at V and 10 bases at J, with 10 bases between the two ends. The CDR3 length is 12 residues. CDR1 and CDR2 from the germline V gene are LNHDA and SQIVND (reference sequence). Written as DNA, the CDR3 is TGTGCCAGTAGGCGGGGAAGCTCACCCCTCCACTTT. This sequence encodes CASRRGSSPLHF.

The rearrangement joins TRBV30 to TRBJ2-3; no clear D. Trimming stripped 0 bases from V and 3 bases from J, with 4 bases between. The germline gives CDR1 GTSNPN, CDR2 SVGIG (reference sequence). CDR3 size: 12 residues. Here the CDR3 reads CAWSVQTDTQYF. DNA of the CDR3: TGTGCCTGGAGTGTACAAACAGATACGCAGTATTTT.

The CDR3: CASSATSGGPYEQYF. CDR3 in DNA: TGTGCCAGCAGCGCGACTAGCGGGGGTCCCTACGAGCAGTACTTC. The genes are TRBV25-1 and TRBJ2-7, with TRBD2 matching over 12 bases. Germline values: CDR1 MGHDK, CDR2 SYGVNS. After removal of 6 bases from V and 2 bases from J, the junction contained 5 bases not matched to a gene. The CDR3 consists of 15 residues.

The chain links TRBV28 to TRBJ2-7, with D unresolved. In germline, CDR1 is MDHEN, CDR2 SYDVKM. There are 12 residues in the CDR3. The V gene lost 5 bases and the J gene lost 6 bases, with 11 bases spanning the gap. Here the CDR3 DNA reads TGTGCCAGCAGTGGCGTTAGTGGCGAGCAGTACTTC. Protein product: CASSGVSGEQYF.

This rearrangement joins TRBV5-4 to TRBJ2-7; TRBD1 matches at 9 bases. The CDR3 sequence is 16 residues long. The V gene's germline CDR1 is SGHNT and CDR2 YYREEE (reference sequence). J gave up 2 bases and V 4 bases, and 10 bases lay outside the gene matches. The CDR3 is CASSPKGGQGTYEQYF. The CDR3, as DNA: TGTGCCAGCAGCCCAAAGGGGGGACAGGGAACCTACGAGCAGTACTTC.

The chain combines TRBV6-5 with TRBJ2-7, with 12 nucleotides matching TRBD2. This CDR3 has 14 residues. V gave up 6 bases and J gave up 6 bases; unmatched junction bases: 6. CDR1 is MNHEY, CDR2 SVGAGI, per germline. Here the CDR3 DNA reads TGTGCCAGCAGCCCGACTAGCGGGAGTCGCGAGCAGTACTTC. As protein: CASSPTSGSREQYF.

V gene TRBV21-1 combines with J gene TRBJ2-7; the D segment call TRBD1 is taken from the table without a DNA check. TRBV21-1 is described as a pseudogene. The CDR3 runs 13 residues. Here the CDR3 DNA reads TGTGCCAGCAGAGGGACAGGGTTGGACGAGCAGTACTTC. It encodes CASRGTGLDEQYF.

CDR3 amino acids: CASSSSGGLYGYTF. The CDR3 region has the DNA TGTGCCAGCAGTTCTTCAGGGGGGTTGTATGGCTACACCTTC. The chain has TRBV27 and TRBJ1-2; TRBD1 matches at 7 bases. The CDR3 totals 14 residues. Germline CDR1 reads MNHEY; CDR2 reads SMNVEV (reference sequence). Trimming took 4 bases from V and 5 from J; bases not matched to a gene: 7.

This clone was counted a few times. The V gene is TRBV5-1, the J gene TRBJ1-4; D uncertain. Trimming pared 0 bases from V and 4 bases from J, leaving 10 bases between. The germline V gene has CDR1 SGHRS and CDR2 YFSETQ. This CDR3 is 15 amino acids long. For the CDR3, the DNA is TGCGCCAGCAGCTTGGAAGGGAACGGTAATGAAAAACTGTTTTTT. Its translation is CASSLEGNGNEKLFF.